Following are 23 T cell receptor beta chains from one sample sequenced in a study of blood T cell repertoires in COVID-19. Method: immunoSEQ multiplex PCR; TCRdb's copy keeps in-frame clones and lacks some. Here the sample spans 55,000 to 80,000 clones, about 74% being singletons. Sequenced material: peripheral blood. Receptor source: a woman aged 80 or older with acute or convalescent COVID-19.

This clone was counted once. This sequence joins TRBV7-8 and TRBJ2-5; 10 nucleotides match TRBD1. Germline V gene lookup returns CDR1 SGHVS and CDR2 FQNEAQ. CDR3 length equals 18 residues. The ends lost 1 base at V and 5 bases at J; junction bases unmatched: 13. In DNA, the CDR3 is TGTGCCAGCAGCTTAGGACAGACTAGGGGACAGGGGCACGAGACCCAGTACTTC. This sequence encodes CASSLGQTRGQGHETQYF.

Written as DNA, the CDR3 is TGTGCCAGCAGCTTGAGACTAGCCGCTAACAATGAGCAGTTCTTC. Its translation: CASSLRLAANNEQFF. The chain employs TRBV5-6 and TRBJ2-1; the match to TRBD2 covers 7 bases. This CDR3 region has 15 residues. V lost 1 base, J lost 5 bases, and 6 bases stayed unmatched. The germline V gene encodes CDR1 SGHDT and CDR2 YYEEEE.

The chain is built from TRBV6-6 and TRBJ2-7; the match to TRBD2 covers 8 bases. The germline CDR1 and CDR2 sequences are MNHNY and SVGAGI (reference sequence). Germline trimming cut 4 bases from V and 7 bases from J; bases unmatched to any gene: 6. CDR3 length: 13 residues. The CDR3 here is CASSFSGSWEQYF. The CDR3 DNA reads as TGTGCCAGCAGTTTCAGCGGGAGCTGGGAGCAGTACTTC.

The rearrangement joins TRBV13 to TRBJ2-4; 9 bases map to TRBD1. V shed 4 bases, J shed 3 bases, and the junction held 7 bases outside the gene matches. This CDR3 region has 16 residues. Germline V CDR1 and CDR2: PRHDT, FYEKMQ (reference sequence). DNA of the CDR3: TGTGCCAGCAGCTCGACAGGGGGTAACGTCAAAAACATTCAGTACTTC. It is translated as CASSSTGGNVKNIQYF.

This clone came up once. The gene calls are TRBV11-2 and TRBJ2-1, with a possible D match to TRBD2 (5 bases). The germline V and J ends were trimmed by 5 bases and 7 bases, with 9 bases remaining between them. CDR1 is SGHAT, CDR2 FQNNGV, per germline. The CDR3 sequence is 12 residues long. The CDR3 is CASSQTRNEQFF. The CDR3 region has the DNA TGTGCCAGCAGCCAAACTAGAAATGAGCAGTTCTTC.

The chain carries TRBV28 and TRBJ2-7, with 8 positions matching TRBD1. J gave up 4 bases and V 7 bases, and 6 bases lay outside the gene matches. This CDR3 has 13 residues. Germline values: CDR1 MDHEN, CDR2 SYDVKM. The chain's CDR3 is CASIGQGPYEQYF. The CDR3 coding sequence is TGTGCCAGCATTGGACAGGGACCATACGAGCAGTACTTC.

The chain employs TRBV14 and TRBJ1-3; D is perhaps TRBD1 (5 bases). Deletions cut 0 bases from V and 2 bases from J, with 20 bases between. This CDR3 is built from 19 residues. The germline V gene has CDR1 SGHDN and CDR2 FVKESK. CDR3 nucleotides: TGTGCCAGCAGCCAAGAAATCGGTGGCTTAACAGGACCTGGAAACACCATATATTTT. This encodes CASSQEIGGLTGPGNTIYF.

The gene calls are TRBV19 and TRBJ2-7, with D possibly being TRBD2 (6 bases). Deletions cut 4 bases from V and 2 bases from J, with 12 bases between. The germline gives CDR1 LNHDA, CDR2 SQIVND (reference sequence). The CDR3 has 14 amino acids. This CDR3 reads CASSTSRGTYEQYF. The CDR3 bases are TGTGCCAGTAGTACTAGCCGGGGGACCTACGAGCAGTACTTC.

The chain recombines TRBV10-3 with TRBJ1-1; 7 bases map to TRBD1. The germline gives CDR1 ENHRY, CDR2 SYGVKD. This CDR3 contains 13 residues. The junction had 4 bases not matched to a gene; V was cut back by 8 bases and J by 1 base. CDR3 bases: TGTGCCATCCGACAGGGAACGAACACTGAAGCTTTCTTT. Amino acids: CAIRQGTNTEAFF.

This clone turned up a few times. DNA of the CDR3: TGTGCCAGCTCACCTTGGCGACTAGCGGGAGCAAGTTCCTACAATGAGCAGTTCTTC. It encodes CASSPWRLAGASSYNEQFF. This chain links TRBV18 with TRBJ2-1; 12 nucleotides align to TRBD2. This CDR3 comprises 19 residues. Trimming at V came to 3 bases and at J to 1 base, leaving 10 bases not matched to a gene. Per the germline V gene, CDR1 is KGHSH and CDR2 is LQKENI.

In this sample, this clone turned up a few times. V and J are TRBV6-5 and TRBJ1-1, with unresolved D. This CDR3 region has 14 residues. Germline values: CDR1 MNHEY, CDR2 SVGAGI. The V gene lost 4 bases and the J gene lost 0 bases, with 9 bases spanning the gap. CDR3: CASSSTPLNTEAFF. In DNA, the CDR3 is TGTGCCAGCAGTTCCACACCGCTGAACACTGAAGCTTTCTTT.

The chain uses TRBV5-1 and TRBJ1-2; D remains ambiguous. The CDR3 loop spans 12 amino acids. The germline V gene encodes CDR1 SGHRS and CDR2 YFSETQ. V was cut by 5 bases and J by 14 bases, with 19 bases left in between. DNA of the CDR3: TGCGCCAGCAGTCCCGACCGACTAGTACGGACCTTC. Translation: CASSPDRLVRTF.

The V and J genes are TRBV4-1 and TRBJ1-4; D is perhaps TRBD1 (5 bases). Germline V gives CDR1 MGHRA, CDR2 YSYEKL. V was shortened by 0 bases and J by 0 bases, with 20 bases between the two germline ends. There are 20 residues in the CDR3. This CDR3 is CASSQDPAQGRRPTNEKLFF. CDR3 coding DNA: TGCGCCAGCAGCCAAGATCCGGCCCAGGGTAGGCGGCCAACTAATGAAAAACTGTTTTTT.

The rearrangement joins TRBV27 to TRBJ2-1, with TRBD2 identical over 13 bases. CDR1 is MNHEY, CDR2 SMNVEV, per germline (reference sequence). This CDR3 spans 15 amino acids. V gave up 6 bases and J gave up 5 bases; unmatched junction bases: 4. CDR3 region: CASRRGTSGNNEQFF. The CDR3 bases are TGTGCCAGCAGGCGCGGGACTAGCGGGAACAATGAGCAGTTCTTC.

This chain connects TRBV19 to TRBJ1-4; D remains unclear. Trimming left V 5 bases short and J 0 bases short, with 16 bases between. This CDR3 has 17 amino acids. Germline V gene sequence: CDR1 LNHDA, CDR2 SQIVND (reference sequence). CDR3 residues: CASSVEFRSATNEKLFF. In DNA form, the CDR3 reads TGTGCCAGTAGTGTTGAGTTCCGATCTGCAACTAATGAAAAACTGTTTTTT. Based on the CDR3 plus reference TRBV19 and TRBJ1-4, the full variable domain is DGGITQSPKYLFRKEGQNVTLSCEQNLNHDAMYWYRQDPGQGLRLIYYSQIVNDFQKGDIAEGYSVSREKKESFPLTVTSAQKNPTAFYLCASSVEFRSATNEKLFFGSGTQLSVL.

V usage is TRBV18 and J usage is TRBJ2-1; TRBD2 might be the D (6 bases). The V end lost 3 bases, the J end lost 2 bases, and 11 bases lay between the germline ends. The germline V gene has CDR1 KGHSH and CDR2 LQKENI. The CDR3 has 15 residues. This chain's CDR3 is CASSPSGGPYNEQFF. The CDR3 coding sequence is TGTGCCAGCTCACCCTCAGGAGGGCCCTACAATGAGCAGTTCTTC.

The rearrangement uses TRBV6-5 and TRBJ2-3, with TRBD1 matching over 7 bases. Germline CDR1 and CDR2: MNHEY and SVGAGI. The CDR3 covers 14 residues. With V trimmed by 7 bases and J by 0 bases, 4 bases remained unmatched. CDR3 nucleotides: TGTGCCAGCAACCGGGACAGCAGCACAGATACGCAGTATTTT. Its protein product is CASNRDSSTDTQYF.

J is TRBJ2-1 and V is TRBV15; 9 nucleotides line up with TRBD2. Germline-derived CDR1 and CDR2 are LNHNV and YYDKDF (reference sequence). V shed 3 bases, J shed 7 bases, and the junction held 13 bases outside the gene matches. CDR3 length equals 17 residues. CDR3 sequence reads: CATSRDITGGRGNEQFF. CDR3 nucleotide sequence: TGTGCCACCAGCAGGGATATTACGGGCGGGAGGGGGAATGAGCAGTTCTTC.

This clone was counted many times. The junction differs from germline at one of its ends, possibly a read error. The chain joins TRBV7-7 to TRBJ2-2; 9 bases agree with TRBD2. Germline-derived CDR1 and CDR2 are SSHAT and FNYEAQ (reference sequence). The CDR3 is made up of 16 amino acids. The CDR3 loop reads CASSLVREGRTGELFF. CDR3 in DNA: TGTGCTAGCAGCTTAGTGCGGGAGGGCCGAACCGGGGAGCTGTTTTTT.

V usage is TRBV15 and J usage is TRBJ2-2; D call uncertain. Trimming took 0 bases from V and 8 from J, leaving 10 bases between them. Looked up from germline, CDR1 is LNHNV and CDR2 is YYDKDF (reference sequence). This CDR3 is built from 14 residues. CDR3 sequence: CATSRDLETGELFF. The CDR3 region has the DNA TGTGCCACCAGCAGAGACCTAGAAACAGGGGAGCTGTTTTTT.

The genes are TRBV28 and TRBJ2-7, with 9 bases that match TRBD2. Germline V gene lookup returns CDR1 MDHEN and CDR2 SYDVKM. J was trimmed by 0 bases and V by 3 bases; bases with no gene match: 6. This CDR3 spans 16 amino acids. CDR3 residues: CASSLRVGLASYEQYF. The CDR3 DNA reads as TGTGCCAGCAGTTTGAGAGTGGGACTAGCCTCCTACGAGCAGTACTTC. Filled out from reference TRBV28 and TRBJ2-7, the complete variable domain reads DVKVTQSSRYLVKRTGEKVFLECVQDMDHENMFWYRQDPGLGLRLIYFSYDVKMKEKGDIPEGYSVSREKKERFSLILESASTNQTSMYLCASSLRVGLASYEQYFGPGTRLTVT.

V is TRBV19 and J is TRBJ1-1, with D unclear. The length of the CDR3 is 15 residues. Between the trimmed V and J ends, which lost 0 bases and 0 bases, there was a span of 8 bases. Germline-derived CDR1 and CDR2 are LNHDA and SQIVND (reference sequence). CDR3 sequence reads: CASSIDAIMNTEAFF. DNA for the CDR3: TGTGCCAGTAGTATAGACGCTATTATGAACACTGAAGCTTTCTTT. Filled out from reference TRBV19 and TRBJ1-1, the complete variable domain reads DGGITQSPKYLFRKEGQNVTLSCEQNLNHDAMYWYRQDPGQGLRLIYYSQIVNDFQKGDIAEGYSVSREKKESFPLTVTSAQKNPTAFYLCASSIDAIMNTEAFFGQGTRLTVV.

The CDR3 spells CAISESVKSGVDTEAFF. DNA of the CDR3: TGTGCCATCAGTGAGTCGGTAAAGTCGGGGGTTGACACTGAAGCTTTCTTT. The V gene is TRBV10-3, the J gene TRBJ1-1; tentative D call: TRBD1 (5 bases). The CDR3 length is 17 residues. V lost 0 bases and J lost 3, with 17 bases in between. Germline V lookup: CDR1 ENHRY, CDR2 SYGVKD.